A single TCR beta chain is shown here with its context. Trimming took 0 bases from V and 7 from J, leaving 16 bases between them. The CDR3 totals 16 residues. Germline CDR1 is LNHNV and CDR2 is YYDKDF (reference sequence). The data were obtained in a study of blood T cell repertoires in COVID-19. In the authors' workflow: Reference gene primer amplification gave estimated nucleated cell counts. Sequencing used immunoSEQ multiplex PCR; TCRdb keeps in-frame clones, though not all of them. Clonal size and the V and J genes are those of that table, whereas D and trimming came from the DNA. The profile shows about 60,000 clones, approximately 80% of them singletons.

The chain recombines TRBV15 with TRBJ1-5; TRBD1 is a possible D gene (6 bases). The receptor was derived from a man aged 50-60 years with COVID-19, enrolled during active disease. The sequencing sample was made of peripheral blood. For the CDR3, the DNA is TGTGCCACCAGCAGAGATAGGGGGTCCGAGGGGCAGCCCCAGCATTTT. As protein: CATSRDRGSEGQPQHF.